The present entry profiles one T cell receptor (beta chain) with its context. It lacks a known antigen. Base qualities are missing; no much larger clone stands one base away. The data were taken from a study of T-cell memory formation after mild COVID-19 (dated by TCRdb to about 2021). Study-wide context: TCR sequence clusters from the two donors were found to be largely donor specific. The cohort comprised two young, previously healthy adult volunteers, one female and one male. T-cell clones expanding and contracting after mild COVID-19 in a couple of donors were tracked by longitudinal TCRalpha and TCRbeta repertoire sequencing.

The germline V gene encodes CDR1 SGDLS and CDR2 YYNGEE. After removal of 5 bases from V and 8 bases from J, the junction retains 14 bases not matched to a gene. The CDR3 contains 16 residues, cysteine and phenylalanine counted. Just CDR3 DNA is preserved here, 48 bases in frame from base 1. The sequencing machine was an Illumina NovaSeq 6000. TCRalpha and TCRbeta cDNA libraries were built by 5'RACE with constant-segment primers, adding sample barcodes and unique molecular identifiers. Trizol reagent was used to extract RNA from every sample. Libraries were amplified in two PCR steps, with a second sample barcode and Illumina TruSeq adapters added in the second step. Sequencing of the libraries was done on an Illumina NovaSeq, producing 2 x 150 bp paired-end reads. The study's own analysis went as follows. The reads were demultiplexed and collapsed into UMI-guided consensus sequences using migec v1.2.7. Using mixcr v2.1.11, UMI consensuses were aligned to TRA and TRB V and J templates and then assembled into clonotypes. Clonotypes were classified as expanded or contracted when called significant by both edgeR and NoisET, with noise models trained on biological replicates. For edgeR calls, the thresholds were a false discovery rate-adjusted p below 0.01 and a log2 fold-change of 1. As an exploratory analysis of dynamics, PCA with hierarchical clustering was applied to max-normalized trajectories of the 1000 most abundant clonotypes. The CD4 or CD8 phenotype of responding clones was assigned using the separately sequenced CD4+ and CD8+ repertoires. TCRdb cleaned the public reads at Q25 with fastp, built clones with MiXCR and kept in-frame beta chains. Here each entry gathers all rows of one CDR3 protein and keeps the most common genes and DNA. What appears here as the V and J calls and clone size reflects TCRdb's work, not the paper's. The table for this sample lists 200,000 to 250,000 distinct CDR3 sequences; approximately 10% of them were counted only once. The ten biggest clones cover roughly 3.5% of the sample.

Overall study results and their limits: From day 15 to 85, contracting clones showed balanced CD4/CD8 phenotypes, whereas a second wave of clones that expanded from day 15 to 37 leaned towards CD4+. The second-wave clones that peaked on day 37 were not confirmed to be SARS-CoV-2 specific. Contracting CD4+ clones turned up mainly in the CM and EM memory subsets, whereas EMRA was where CD8+ clones were enriched. The study covered only a couple of mild cases, and larger cohorts including severe cases with pre-infection samples were considered necessary. The detection of some responding clones in pre-infection memory suggests that pre-existing cross-reactive memory T cells joined the SARS-CoV-2 response.

Ficoll-Paque density gradient centrifugation was used to isolate PBMCs. The specimen sequenced was PBMCs or a T cell subset sorted from them (not recorded which). The source of this sequence is a man aged 18 to 29 who had mild COVID-19 (a few samples of this study predate the infection). The sample titles of this study are shuffled in the database, so cell type and time point are left out; the donor was told from shared clones. The sequence is built from TRBV9 and TRBJ2-1; 9 central nucleotides agree with TRBD2. The CDR3 region has the sequence CASSAYSGGYSDEQFF. Read as DNA, the sequence is TGTGCCAGCAGTGCATACAGCGGGGGGTATTCCGATGAGCAGTTCTTC. The CDR3, completed at both ends by the reference TRBV9 and TRBJ2-1 genes, gives the full variable domain DSGVTQTPKHLITATGQRVTLRCSPRSGDLSVYWYQQSLDQGLQFLIQYYNGEERAKGNILERFSAQQFPDLHSELNLSSLELGDSALYFCASSAYSGGYSDEQFFGPGTRLTVL.